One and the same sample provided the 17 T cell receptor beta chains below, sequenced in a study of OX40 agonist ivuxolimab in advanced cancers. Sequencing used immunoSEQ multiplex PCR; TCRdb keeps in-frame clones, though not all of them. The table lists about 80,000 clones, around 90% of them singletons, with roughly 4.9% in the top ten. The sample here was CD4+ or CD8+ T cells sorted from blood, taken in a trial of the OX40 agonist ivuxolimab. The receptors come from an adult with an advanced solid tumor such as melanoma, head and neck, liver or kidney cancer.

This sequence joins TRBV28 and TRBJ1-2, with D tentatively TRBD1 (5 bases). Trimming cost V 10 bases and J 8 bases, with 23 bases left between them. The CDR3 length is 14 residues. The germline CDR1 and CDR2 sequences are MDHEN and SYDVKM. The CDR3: CAIGRARSGRGYTF. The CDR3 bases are TGTGCCATAGGGAGGGCTCGTTCAGGGCGGGGCTACACCTTC.

The DNA of the CDR3 is TGTGCCAGCAGTGAACGACAGGGGGACTACGAGCAGTACTTC. Its translation: CASSERQGDYEQYF. The chain carries TRBV28 and TRBJ2-7, with TRBD1 identical over 9 bases. Germline CDR1 reads MDHEN; CDR2 reads SYDVKM. The V gene end was trimmed by 5 bases and the J gene end by 3 bases; junction bases not matched to a gene: 5. CDR3 length equals 14 residues.

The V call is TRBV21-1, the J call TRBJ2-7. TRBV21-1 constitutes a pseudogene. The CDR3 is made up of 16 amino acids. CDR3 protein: CASSPPTKGFSYEQYF. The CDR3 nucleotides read TGTGCCAGCAGCCCCCCAACGAAGGGTTTCTCCTACGAGCAGTACTTC.

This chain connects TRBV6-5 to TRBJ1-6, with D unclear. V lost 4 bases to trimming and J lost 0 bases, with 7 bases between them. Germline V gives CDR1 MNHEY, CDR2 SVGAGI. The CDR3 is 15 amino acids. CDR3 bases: TGTGCCAGCAGTTCTCTTAGCTCCTATAATTCACCCCTCCACTTT. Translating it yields CASSSLSSYNSPLHF.

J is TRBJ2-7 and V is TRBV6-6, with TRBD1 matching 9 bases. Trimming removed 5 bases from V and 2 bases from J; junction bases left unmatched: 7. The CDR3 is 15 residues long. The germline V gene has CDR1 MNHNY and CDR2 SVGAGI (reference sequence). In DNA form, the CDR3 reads TGTGCCAGCAGTCCGGGACAGGGAACACCCTACGAGCAGTACTTC. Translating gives CASSPGQGTPYEQYF.

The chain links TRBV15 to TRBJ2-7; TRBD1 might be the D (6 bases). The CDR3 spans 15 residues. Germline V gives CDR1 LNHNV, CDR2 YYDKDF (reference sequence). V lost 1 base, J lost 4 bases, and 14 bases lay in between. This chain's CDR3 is CATSRAQGPGYEQYF. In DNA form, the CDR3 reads TGTGCCACCAGCAGAGCTCAGGGGCCTGGGTACGAGCAGTACTTC.

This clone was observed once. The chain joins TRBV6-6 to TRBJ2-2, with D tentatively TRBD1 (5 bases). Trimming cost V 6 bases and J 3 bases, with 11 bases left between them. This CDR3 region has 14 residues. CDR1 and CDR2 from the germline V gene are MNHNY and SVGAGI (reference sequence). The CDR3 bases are TGTGCCAGCAGCCAAGACAGATACACCGGGGAGCTGTTTTTT. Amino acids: CASSQDRYTGELFF.

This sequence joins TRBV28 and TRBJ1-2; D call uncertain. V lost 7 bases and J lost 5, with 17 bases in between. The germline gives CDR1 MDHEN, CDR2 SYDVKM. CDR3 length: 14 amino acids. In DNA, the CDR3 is TGTGCCAGCACCCTAGCCAAGGGCGGGTATGGCTACACCTTC. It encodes CASTLAKGGYGYTF.

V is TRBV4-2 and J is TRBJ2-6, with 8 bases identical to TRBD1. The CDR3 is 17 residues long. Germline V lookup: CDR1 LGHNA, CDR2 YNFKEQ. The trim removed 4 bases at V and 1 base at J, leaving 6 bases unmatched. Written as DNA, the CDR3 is TGTGCCAGCAGCCCCCGGGACAGGTCTTCTGGGGCCAACGTCCTGACTTTC. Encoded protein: CASSPRDRSSGANVLTF.

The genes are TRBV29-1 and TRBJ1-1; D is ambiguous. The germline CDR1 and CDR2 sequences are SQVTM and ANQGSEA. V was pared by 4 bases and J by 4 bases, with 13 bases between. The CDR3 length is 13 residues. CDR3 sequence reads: CSVADGRSTEAFF. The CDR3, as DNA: TGCAGCGTTGCGGACGGCCGGTCCACTGAAGCTTTCTTT. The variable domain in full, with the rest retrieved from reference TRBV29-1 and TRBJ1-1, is SAVISQKPSRDICQRGTSLTIQCQVDSQVTMMFWYRQQPGQSLTLIATANQGSEATYESGFVIDKFPISRPNLTFSTLTVSNMSPEDSSIYLCSVADGRSTEAFFGQGTRLTVV.

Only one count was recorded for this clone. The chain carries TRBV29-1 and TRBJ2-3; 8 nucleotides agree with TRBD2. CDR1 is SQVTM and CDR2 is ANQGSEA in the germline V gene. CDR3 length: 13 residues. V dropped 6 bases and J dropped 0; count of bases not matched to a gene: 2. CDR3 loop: CSVTSGSTDTQYF. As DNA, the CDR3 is TGCAGCGTAACTAGCGGAAGCACAGATACGCAGTATTTT.

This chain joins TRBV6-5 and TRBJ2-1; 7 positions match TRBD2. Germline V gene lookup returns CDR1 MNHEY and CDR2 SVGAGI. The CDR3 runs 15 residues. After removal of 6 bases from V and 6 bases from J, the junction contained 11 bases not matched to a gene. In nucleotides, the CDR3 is TGTGCCAGCAGAGAGACCGGGACTACCCTCAATGAGCAGTTCTTC. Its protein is CASRETGTTLNEQFF.

The CDR3 sequence is CASSTGTRAGELFF. CDR3 DNA: TGTGCCAGCAGCACCGGGACTAGGGCCGGGGAGCTGTTTTTT. This chain connects TRBV7-8 to TRBJ2-2, with 8 bases aligning to TRBD2. CDR1 and CDR2 (germline): SGHVS, FQNEAQ. The CDR3 sequence is 14 residues long. The junction had 5 bases not matched to a gene; V was cut back by 5 bases and J by 6 bases.

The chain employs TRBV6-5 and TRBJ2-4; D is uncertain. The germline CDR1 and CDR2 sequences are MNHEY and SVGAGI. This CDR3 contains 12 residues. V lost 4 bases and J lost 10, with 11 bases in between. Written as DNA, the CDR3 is TGTGCCAGCAGTTCACCGGTAATGATTCAGTACTTC. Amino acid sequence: CASSSPVMIQYF.

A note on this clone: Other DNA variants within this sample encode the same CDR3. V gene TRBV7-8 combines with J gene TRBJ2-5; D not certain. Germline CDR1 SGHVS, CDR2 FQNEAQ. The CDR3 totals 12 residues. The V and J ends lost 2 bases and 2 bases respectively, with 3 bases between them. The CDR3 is CASSLRQETQYF. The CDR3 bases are TGTGCCAGCAGCTTACGACAAGAGACCCAGTACTTC. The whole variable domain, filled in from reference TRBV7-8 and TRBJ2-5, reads GAGVSQSPRYKVAKRGQDVALRCDPISGHVSLFWYQQALGQGPEFLTYFQNEAQLDKSGLPSDRFFAERPEGSVSTLKIQRTQQEDSAVYLCASSLRQETQYFGPGTRLLVL.

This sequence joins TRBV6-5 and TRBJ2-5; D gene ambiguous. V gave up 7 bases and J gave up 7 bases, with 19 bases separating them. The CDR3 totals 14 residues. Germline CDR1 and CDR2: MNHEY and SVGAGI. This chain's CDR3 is CASTSDPAIATQYF. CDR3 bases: TGTGCCAGCACCTCCGACCCGGCCATCGCGACCCAGTACTTC.

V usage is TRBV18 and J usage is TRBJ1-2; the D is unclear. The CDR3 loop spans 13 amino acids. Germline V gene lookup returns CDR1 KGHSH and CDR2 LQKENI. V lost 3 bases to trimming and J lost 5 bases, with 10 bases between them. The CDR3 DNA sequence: TGTGCCAGCTCACCCGCGGACGGGTATGGCTACACCTTC. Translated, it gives CASSPADGYGYTF.